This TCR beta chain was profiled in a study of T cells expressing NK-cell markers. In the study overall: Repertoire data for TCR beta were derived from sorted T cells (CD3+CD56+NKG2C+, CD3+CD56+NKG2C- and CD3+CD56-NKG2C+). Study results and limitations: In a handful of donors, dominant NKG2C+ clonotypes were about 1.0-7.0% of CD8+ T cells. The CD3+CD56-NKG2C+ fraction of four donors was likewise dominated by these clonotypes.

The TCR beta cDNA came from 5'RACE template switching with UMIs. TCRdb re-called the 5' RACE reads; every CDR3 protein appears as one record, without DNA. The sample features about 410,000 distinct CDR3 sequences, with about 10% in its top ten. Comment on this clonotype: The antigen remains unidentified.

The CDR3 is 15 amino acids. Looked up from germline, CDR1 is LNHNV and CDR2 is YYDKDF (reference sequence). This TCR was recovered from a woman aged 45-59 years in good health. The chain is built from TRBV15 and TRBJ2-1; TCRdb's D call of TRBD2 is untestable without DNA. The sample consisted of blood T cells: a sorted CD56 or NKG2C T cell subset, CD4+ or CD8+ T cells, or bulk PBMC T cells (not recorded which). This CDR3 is CATSRESSGYNEQFF.